This T cell receptor beta chain is drawn from a study of shared clonotypes between healthy human individuals. Germline CDR1 and CDR2: SGHNT and YYREEE (reference sequence). J lost 0 bases, V lost 0 bases, and 1 base had no gene match. The CDR3 spans 16 residues. This clone has only a few counts. Its matching antigen is unknown. This sample includes further DNA sequences coding for the same CDR3. Replicate sorted-subset PCRs were loaded with roughly 200 ng DNA, tens of thousands of T cell genomes. Generated by immunoSEQ multiplex PCR, the TCRdb table keeps only in-frame clones and is missing some. The sample has some 1,100,000 clones, 78% seen once; the top ten hold under 0.6%. Study findings and constraints: An effect of sequencing depth on clonotype sharing among donors was expected.

The source is a man aged 18 to 35 in good health. Some clones in this sample may be carry-over from other donors' samples. The sequenced sample consisted of memory CD4+ T cells from PBMCs. Subset here: CD45RA-negative fraction. The V gene is TRBV5-4, the J gene TRBJ2-2, with 8 bases matching TRBD2. CDR3 nucleotide sequence: TGTGCCAGCAGCTTGGTGCGGGGGGCGAACACCGGGGAGCTGTTTTTT. Translation gives CASSLVRGANTGELFF.